This TCR beta chain comes out of a study of CD8 T cells in Susac syndrome. V was shortened by 0 bases and J by 1 base, with 13 bases between the two germline ends. The V gene's germline CDR1 is SGHRS and CDR2 YFSETQ. The CDR3 contains 16 residues. Sequencing of TCR beta covered CD8+ and CD4+ T cells obtained from blood. In the multiple sclerosis control group, patients were treatment-naive and had stable or active relapsing-remitting disease. FACS was used to enrich TEMRA cells, whereas the CD8+ and CD4+ T cells were obtained by negative isolation. Random-hexamer reverse transcription was applied to roughly 0.5 to 1 ug RNA. The TCR beta CDR3 was amplified by immunoSEQ multiplex PCR across 54 Vbeta, 13 Jbeta. TCRdb reprocessed the immunoSEQ multiplex PCR reads with MiXCR, giving one entry per CDR3 protein. Among about 400,000 distinct CDR3 sequences listed, approximately 89% were seen once.

This receptor was obtained from a human donor with multiple sclerosis. This chain links TRBV5-1 with TRBJ1-1; D is ambiguous. The sample consisted of CD8+ T cells from PBMCs. The CDR3 nucleotides are TGCGCCAGCAGCTTGGGCGTCGGGCAGTCGAACACTGAAGCTTTCTTT. It yields the protein CASSLGVGQSNTEAFF.